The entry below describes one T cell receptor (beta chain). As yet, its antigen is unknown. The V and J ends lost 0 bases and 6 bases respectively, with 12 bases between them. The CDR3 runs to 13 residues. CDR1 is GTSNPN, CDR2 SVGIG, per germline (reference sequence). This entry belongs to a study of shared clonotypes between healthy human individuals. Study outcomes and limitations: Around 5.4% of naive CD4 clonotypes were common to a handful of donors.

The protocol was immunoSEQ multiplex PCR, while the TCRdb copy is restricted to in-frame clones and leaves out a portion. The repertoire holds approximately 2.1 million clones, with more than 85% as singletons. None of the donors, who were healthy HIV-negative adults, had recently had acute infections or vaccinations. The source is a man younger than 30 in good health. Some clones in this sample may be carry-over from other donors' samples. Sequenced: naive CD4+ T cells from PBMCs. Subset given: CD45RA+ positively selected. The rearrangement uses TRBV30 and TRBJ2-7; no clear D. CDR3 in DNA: TGTGCCTGGAGTGTAAGGGCTACGGGCGAGCAGTACTTC. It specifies CAWSVRATGEQYF.